The 7 T cell receptor beta chains presented below share a single source sample, sequenced in a study of blood T cell repertoires in COVID-19. Libraries were prepared by immunoSEQ multiplex PCR; TCRdb keeps only in-frame clonotypes and omits some of them. Counted here are about 76,000 clones, around nine tenths occurring once; the ten biggest clones make up about 5.3%. Sequencing used peripheral blood. These receptors originate from a man between 45 and 60 years old with active COVID-19.

This chain joins TRBV7-8 and TRBJ2-7, with D possibly matching TRBD1 (5 bases). V lost 4 bases and J 0 bases, leaving 13 bases between the germline ends. Germline CDR1 and CDR2: SGHVS and FQNEAQ. This CDR3 comprises 15 residues. CDR3 coding DNA: TGTGCCAGCAGCTCTCAGGGTATCGGCTCCTACGAGCAGTACTTC. Translated, it gives CASSSQGIGSYEQYF.

Remarks on this clone: Other nucleotide sequences in the sample specify the same CDR3. The rearrangement uses TRBV2 and TRBJ1-5; 10 bases map to TRBD1. CDR1 and CDR2 (germline): SNHLY, FYNNEI. The CDR3 is made up of 14 amino acids. The trim removed 3 bases at V and 4 bases at J, leaving 0 bases unmatched. CDR3 protein: CASSEDRGNQPQHF. The CDR3 DNA reads as TGTGCCAGCAGTGAGGACAGGGGGAATCAGCCCCAGCATTTT.

V gene TRBV3-1 (or the pseudogene TRBV3-2) combines with J gene TRBJ1-5; D uncertain. The V gene lost 1 base and the J gene lost 3 bases, with 10 bases spanning the gap. Germline values: CDR1 LGHDT, CDR2 YNNKEL (reference sequence). The CDR3 extends over 15 amino acids. The CDR3 here is CASSQGGGPNQPQHF. The DNA for the CDR3 is TGTGCCAGCAGCCAAGGGGGAGGCCCCAATCAGCCCCAGCATTTT.

V usage is TRBV19 and J usage is TRBJ1-6; possible D gene TRBD1, 5 bases. Germline assignment: CDR1 LNHDA and CDR2 SQIVND (reference sequence). The V end was cut by 0 bases, the J end by 7 bases, with 16 bases between. This CDR3 is 17 amino acids long. For the CDR3, the DNA is TGTGCCAGTAGTATAGATCGGAGAAGGACATCAAATTCACCCCTCCACTTT. Translating gives CASSIDRRRTSNSPLHF. The entire variable domain, with the rest obtained from reference TRBV19 and TRBJ1-6, is as follows: DGGITQSPKYLFRKEGQNVTLSCEQNLNHDAMYWYRQDPGQGLRLIYYSQIVNDFQKGDIAEGYSVSREKKESFPLTVTSAQKNPTAFYLCASSIDRRRTSNSPLHFGNGTRLTVT.

In this sample, this clone turned up once. CDR3 in amino acids: CASSPRPLAVEQYF. In DNA, the CDR3 is TGTGCCAGCAGCCCCCGCCCCCTAGCGGTCGAGCAGTACTTC. The gene calls are TRBV11-2 and TRBJ2-7; 7 bases line up with TRBD2. The CDR3 runs 14 residues. V shed 5 bases, J shed 6 bases, and the junction held 10 bases outside the gene matches. Germline V lookup: CDR1 SGHAT, CDR2 FQNNGV.

Within the sample, this clone is medium-sized. The rearrangement uses TRBV29-1 and TRBJ1-2, with unresolved D. This CDR3 contains 11 residues. Germline loops: CDR1 SQVTM, CDR2 ANQGSEA. Trimming pared 8 bases from V and 5 bases from J, leaving 12 bases between. CDR3 coding DNA: TGCAGCACCCAAGAAGCATATGGCTACACCTTC. Its protein product is CSTQEAYGYTF.

The count of this clone is one. V and J are TRBV2 and TRBJ2-1, with D maybe TRBD1 (6 bases). This CDR3 is built from 15 residues. Trimming stripped 4 bases from V and 0 bases from J, with 10 bases between. Germline assignment: CDR1 SNHLY and CDR2 FYNNEI. The CDR3: CASSGDRSSYNEQFF. CDR3 nucleotides: TGTGCCAGCAGTGGCGACAGGAGCTCCTACAATGAGCAGTTCTTC.